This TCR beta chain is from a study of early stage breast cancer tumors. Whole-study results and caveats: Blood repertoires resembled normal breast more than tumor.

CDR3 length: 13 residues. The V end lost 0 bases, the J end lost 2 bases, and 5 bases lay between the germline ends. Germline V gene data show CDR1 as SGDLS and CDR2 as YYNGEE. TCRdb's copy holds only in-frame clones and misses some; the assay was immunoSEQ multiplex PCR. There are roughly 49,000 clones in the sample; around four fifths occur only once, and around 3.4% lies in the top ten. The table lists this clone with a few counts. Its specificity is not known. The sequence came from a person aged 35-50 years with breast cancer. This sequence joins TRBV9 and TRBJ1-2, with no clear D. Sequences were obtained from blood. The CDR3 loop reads CASSVAGNYGYTF. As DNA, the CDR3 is TGTGCCAGCAGCGTAGCCGGGAACTATGGCTACACCTTC.